This TCR beta chain was captured by sequencing in a study of blood T cell repertoires in COVID-19. Study at large: T cells, B-cell-depleted T cells, or PBMCs supplied cDNA or gDNA.

CDR3 length: 15 residues. Germline CDR1 reads SGHDT; CDR2 reads YYEEEE. With 0 bases removed from V and 7 bases from J, the gap between germline ends came to 14 bases. Study processing details: Amplification from reference gene primers served as the basis for estimated nucleated cell counts. Here immunoSEQ multiplex PCR was the method, and the copy in TCRdb shows in-frame clones only, minus some. V and J calls and clone size are as listed in that table; D and trimming were resolved from the DNA. Of around 150,000 clones in the sample, over 75% are singletons; the top ten hold around 3.3%. This sequence joins TRBV5-6 and TRBJ2-1; D might be TRBD1 (6 bases). The sequenced sample consisted of peripheral blood. This sequence originates from a woman in her sixties with active COVID-19. This CDR3 reads CASSLGQGISNEQFF. DNA for the CDR3: TGTGCCAGCAGCTTGGGCCAGGGGATTTCGAATGAGCAGTTCTTC.